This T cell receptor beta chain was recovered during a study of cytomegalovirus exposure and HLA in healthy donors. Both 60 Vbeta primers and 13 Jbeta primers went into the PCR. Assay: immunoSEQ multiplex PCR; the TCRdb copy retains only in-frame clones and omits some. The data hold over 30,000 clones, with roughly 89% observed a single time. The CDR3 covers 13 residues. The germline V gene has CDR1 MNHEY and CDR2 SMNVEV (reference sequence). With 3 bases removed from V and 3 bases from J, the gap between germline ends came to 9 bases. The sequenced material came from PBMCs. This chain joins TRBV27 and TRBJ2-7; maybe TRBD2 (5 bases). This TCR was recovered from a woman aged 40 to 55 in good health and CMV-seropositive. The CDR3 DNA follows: TGTGCCAGCAGTTTCGGGGTTAACTACGAGCAGTACTTC. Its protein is CASSFGVNYEQYF.